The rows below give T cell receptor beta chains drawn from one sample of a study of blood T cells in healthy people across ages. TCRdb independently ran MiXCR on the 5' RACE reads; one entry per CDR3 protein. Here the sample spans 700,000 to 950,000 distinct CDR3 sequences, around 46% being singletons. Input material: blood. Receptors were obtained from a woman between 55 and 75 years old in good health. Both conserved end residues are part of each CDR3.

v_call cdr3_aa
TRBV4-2 CASSQEGSSYEQYF
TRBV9 CASSVSSLVGAGGEQYF
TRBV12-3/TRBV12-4 CASSLVWTSGGAWQFF
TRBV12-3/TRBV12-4 CASSSQITPQYF
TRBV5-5 CASSRATSYNEQFF
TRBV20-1 CSASEGMRQETQYF
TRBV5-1 CASSVGNSYNEQFF
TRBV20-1 CSALSGGASGELFF
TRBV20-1 CSARVRRQTQYF
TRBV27 CASTHGTGWHGYTF
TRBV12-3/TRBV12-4 CASRTGLSSSYNEQFF
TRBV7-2 CASSQRGPPQTQYF
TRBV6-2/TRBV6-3 CASSYAGRGRQAFF
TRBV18 CASSPRVGEQYF
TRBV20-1 CSVQRISSGANVLTF
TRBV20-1 CSALNRDVHLNEQFF
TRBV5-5 CASSFLGEANEKLFF
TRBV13 CASSLEPRNTEAFF
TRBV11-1 CASSLIAQTGELFF
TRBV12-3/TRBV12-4 CASRGSGYEQYF
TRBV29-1 CSVEVGAGNTIYF
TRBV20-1 CSAIRGTQYF
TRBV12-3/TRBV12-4 CASSLSVGQPQHF
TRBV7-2 CASSRSTGPSYTF
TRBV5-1 CASSLGDNYGYTF